The entry that follows covers one T cell receptor beta chain sequence. As to time point: sample taken at primary tumor resection. Whole RNA from tumor, nontumor lung or frozen PBMC was sequenced unsorted. These data originate in a study of spatial heterogeneity in lung cancer. Germline trimming cut 0 bases from V and 5 bases from J; bases unmatched to any gene: 7. Germline CDR1 and CDR2: SGHRS and YFSETQ. This CDR3 region has 15 residues. A single record per CDR3 protein comes from TCRdb applying MiXCR to the 5' RACE reads. The sample lists about 28,000 distinct CDR3 sequences; roughly 8% were seen once.

This receptor was taken from a female donor with early-stage non-small cell lung cancer. The sequencing used PBMCs, collected at surgery. The genes are TRBV5-1 and TRBJ2-5; TRBD2 agrees at 7 bases. The CDR3 DNA reads TGCGCCAGCAGCTTGGGGACTAGTGGGGTGGAGACCCAGTACTTC. This codes for CASSLGTSGVETQYF.